This is a list of T cell receptor beta chains from one sample in a study of T cell changes during pregnancy in multiple sclerosis. Data came from immunoSEQ multiplex PCR; TCRdb stores just in-frame clones and leaves some out. The data show approximately 94,000 clones, with about 92% seen just once and 1.5% to 2.5% held by the top ten. Here the sequenced sample was peripheral blood, taken after pregnancy. The receptor source for this set is a female donor with multiple sclerosis, enrolled in a pregnancy study. Both conserved end residues are part of each CDR3. The D gene is left open where the match is weak. Where a row states a size, it is once, few, many or the class of an expanded clone; other rows omit it.

v_gene,d_gene,j_gene,abundance,CDR3aa,CDR3nt
TRBV5-1,-,TRBJ1-5,-,CASSLGAGNNQPQHF,TGCGCCAGCAGCTTGGGGGCAGGGAACAATCAGCCCCAGCATTTT
TRBV29-1,-,TRBJ2-7,-,CSVEDGGSYEQYF,TGCAGCGTTGAAGACGGGGGATCCTACGAGCAGTACTTC
TRBV6-4,-,TRBJ1-6,-,CASSEGAHNSPLHF,TGTGCCAGCAGTGAGGGGGCGCATAATTCACCCCTCCACTTT
TRBV7-2,-,TRBJ1-3,-,CASSLGGAGSGNTIYF,TGTGCCAGCAGCTTAGGGGGTGCGGGGTCTGGAAACACCATATATTTT
TRBV6-5,-,TRBJ1-2,-,CASSSTARAHYGYTF,TGTGCCAGCAGTTCCACGGCCAGGGCGCACTATGGCTACACCTTC
TRBV7-9,-,TRBJ2-2,-,CASSFSPTGSDTGELFF,TGTGCCAGCAGCTTCTCCCCCACAGGGTCGGACACCGGGGAGCTGTTTTTT
TRBV6-6,TRBD1,TRBJ1-3,-,CASSYGPGGDGNTIYF,TGTGCCAGCAGTTACGGGCCAGGGGGCGATGGAAACACCATATATTTT
TRBV28,-,TRBJ1-5,-,CASSFSGASNQPQHF,TGTGCCAGCAGTTTTTCAGGGGCTAGCAATCAGCCCCAGCATTTT
TRBV11-3,-,TRBJ2-7,-,CASSLYVGGGRAPSLHF,TGTGCCAGCAGCTTATACGTCGGGGGTGGCAGGGCGCCGTCGTTGCACTTC
TRBV11-2,TRBD1,TRBJ2-7,-,CASSIGQGPYEQYF,TGTGCCAGCAGCATTGGACAGGGACCCTACGAGCAGTACTTC
TRBV5-4,-,TRBJ1-1,once,CASSWGGQGSTEAFF,TGTGCCAGCAGCTGGGGGGGGCAGGGGAGCACTGAAGCTTTCTTT
TRBV19,TRBD1,TRBJ2-5,-,CASSTGTGGRETQYF,TGTGCCAGTAGTACCGGGACAGGGGGCCGAGAGACCCAGTACTTC
TRBV4-1,-,TRBJ2-1,-,CASSPGVGYNEQFF,TGCGCCAGCAGCCCGGGAGTTGGTTACAATGAGCAGTTCTTC
TRBV6-5,-,TRBJ1-1,-,CASSYSGGEAFF,TGTGCCAGCAGTTACTCTGGCGGTGAAGCTTTCTTT
TRBV5-1,TRBD1,TRBJ1-6,few,CASSPGQGRSPLHF,TGCGCCAGCAGCCCAGGACAGGGACGATCACCCCTCCACTTT
TRBV15,-,TRBJ1-6,once,CATSSGVRSPLHF,TGTGCCACCAGCTCAGGGGTAAGATCACCCCTCCACTTT
TRBV15,-,TRBJ2-3,-,CATSRVSVSTDTQYF,TGTGCCACCAGCAGAGTGAGCGTGTCCACAGATACGCAGTATTTT
TRBV28,TRBD2,TRBJ2-7,-,CASSWSGRAYEQYF,TGTGCCAGCAGTTGGAGCGGGAGGGCTTACGAGCAGTACTTC
TRBV15,-,TRBJ2-7,-,CATSREGLAYEQYF,TGTGCCACCAGCAGAGAGGGACTCGCCTACGAGCAGTACTTC
TRBV28,-,TRBJ1-5,-,CASSLRPRAVGQPQHF,TGTGCCAGCAGTTTAAGGCCGCGGGCAGTAGGACAGCCCCAGCATTTT
TRBV18,TRBD1,TRBJ1-4,-,CASSAGTGNEKLFF,TGTGCCAGCTCGGCCGGGACAGGAAATGAAAAACTGTTTTTT
TRBV21-1,-,TRBJ2-7,-,CASRTQGQGGNEQYF,TGTGCCAGCAGGACGCAAGGACAGGGGGGAAACGAGCAGTACTTC